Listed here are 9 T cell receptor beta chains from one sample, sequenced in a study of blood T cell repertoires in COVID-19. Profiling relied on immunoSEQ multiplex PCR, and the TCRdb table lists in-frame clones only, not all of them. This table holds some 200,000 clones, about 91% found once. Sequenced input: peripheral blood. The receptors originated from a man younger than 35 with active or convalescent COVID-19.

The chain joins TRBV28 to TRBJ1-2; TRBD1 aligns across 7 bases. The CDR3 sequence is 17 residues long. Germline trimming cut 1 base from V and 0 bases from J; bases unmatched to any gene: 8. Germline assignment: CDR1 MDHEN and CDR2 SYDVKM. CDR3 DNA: TGTGCCAGCAGTTTATCGATCAAGGGGGCGTCTAACTATGGCTACACCTTC. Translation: CASSLSIKGASNYGYTF.

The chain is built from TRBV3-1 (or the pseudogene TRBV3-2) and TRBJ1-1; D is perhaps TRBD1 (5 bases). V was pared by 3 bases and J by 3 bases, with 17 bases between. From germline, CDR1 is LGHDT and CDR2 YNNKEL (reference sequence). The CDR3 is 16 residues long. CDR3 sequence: CASSQGLGGNYTEAFF. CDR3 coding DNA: TGTGCCAGCAGCCAGGGTCTCGGGGGGAATTACACTGAAGCTTTCTTT.

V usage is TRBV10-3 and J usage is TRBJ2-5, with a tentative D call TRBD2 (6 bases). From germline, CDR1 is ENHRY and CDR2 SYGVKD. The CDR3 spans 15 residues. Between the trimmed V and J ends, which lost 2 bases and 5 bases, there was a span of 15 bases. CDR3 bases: TGTGCCATCAGTGAGCAAGGAGGGGTCGGGGAGACCCAGTACTTC. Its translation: CAISEQGGVGETQYF.

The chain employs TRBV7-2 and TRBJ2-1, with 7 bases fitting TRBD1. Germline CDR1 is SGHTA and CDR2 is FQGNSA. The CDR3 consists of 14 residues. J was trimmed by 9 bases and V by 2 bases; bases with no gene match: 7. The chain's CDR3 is CASSLSGTESEQFF. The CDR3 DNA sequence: TGTGCCAGCAGCTTATCCGGGACAGAGAGTGAGCAGTTCTTC.

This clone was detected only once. CDR3 nucleotides: TGTGCCAGCACATTAGGGGTAGGAGTATCTTCACCCCTCCACTTT. The encoded protein is CASTLGVGVSSPLHF. V is TRBV28 and J is TRBJ1-6; possibly TRBD1 for D (5 bases). Trimming cost V 7 bases and J 9 bases, with 19 bases left between them. The CDR3 totals 15 residues. The germline V gene encodes CDR1 MDHEN and CDR2 SYDVKM. The full variable domain, completed using reference TRBV28 and TRBJ1-6, is DVKVTQSSRYLVKRTGEKVFLECVQDMDHENMFWYRQDPGLGLRLIYFSYDVKMKEKGDIPEGYSVSREKKERFSLILESASTNQTSMYLCASTLGVGVSSPLHFGNGTRLTVT.

In nucleotides, the CDR3 is TGTGCCAGCAGCCCGCCCAACACAGGGGCTTTTGGACTGTTTTTT. It encodes CASSPPNTGAFGLFF. V is TRBV7-9 and J is TRBJ1-4; 7 bases fit TRBD1. The CDR3 covers 15 residues. Unmatched junction bases numbered 16, after V lost 5 bases and J lost 13 bases. Germline-derived CDR1 and CDR2 are SEHNR and FQNEAQ (reference sequence).

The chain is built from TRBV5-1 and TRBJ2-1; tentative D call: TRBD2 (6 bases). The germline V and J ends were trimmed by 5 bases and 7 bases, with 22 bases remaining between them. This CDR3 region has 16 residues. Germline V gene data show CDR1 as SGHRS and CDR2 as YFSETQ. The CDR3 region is CASRVGTTSGWNEQFF. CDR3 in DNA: TGCGCCAGCAGAGTGGGAACGACCAGCGGGTGGAATGAGCAGTTCTTC. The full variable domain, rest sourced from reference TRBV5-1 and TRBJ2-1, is KAGVTQTPRYLIKTRGQQVTLSCSPISGHRSVSWYQQTPGQGLQFLFEYFSETQRNKGNFPGRFSGRQFSNSRSEMNVSTLELGDSALYLCASRVGTTSGWNEQFFGPGTRLTVL.

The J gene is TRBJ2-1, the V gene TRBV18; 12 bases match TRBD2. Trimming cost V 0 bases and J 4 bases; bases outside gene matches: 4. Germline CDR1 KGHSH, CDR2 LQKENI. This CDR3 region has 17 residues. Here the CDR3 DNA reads TGTGCCAGCTCACCACCGACTAGCGGGAGAAGGTACAATGAGCAGTTCTTC. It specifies CASSPPTSGRRYNEQFF.

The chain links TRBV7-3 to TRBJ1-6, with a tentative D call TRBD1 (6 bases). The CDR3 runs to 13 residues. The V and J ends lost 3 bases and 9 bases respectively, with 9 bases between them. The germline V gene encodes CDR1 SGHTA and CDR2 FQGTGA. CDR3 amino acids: CASSLDRVSPLHF. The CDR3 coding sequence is TGTGCCAGCAGCTTGGACAGAGTTTCACCCCTCCACTTT.